This T cell receptor (beta chain) was captured by sequencing in a study of blood T cell repertoires in COVID-19. For the study at large: COVID-19 samples collected from the United States, Italy and Spain covered acute and convalescent phases. In each case, the material was cDNA or gDNA derived from T cells, B-cell-depleted T cells, or PBMCs.

Germline-derived CDR1 and CDR2 are LGHDT and YNNKEL (reference sequence). The CDR3 is made up of 15 amino acids. V shed 2 bases and J 0 bases; nucleotides not matched to a gene: 3. In the authors' methods: For nucleated cells, counts were estimated from reference gene primer amplification. Profiled with immunoSEQ multiplex PCR; TCRdb holds only in-frame clones, not every one. The D gene and trimming were derived from the DNA, and the V and J assignments and clone size from that table. The repertoire holds 70,000 or so clones, with 65% to 90% as singletons. Sample: peripheral blood. The chain combines TRBV3-1 (or the pseudogene TRBV3-2) with TRBJ2-5; TRBD1 matches 7 bases. This TCR came from a woman aged 60 to 75 with acute or convalescent COVID-19. The CDR3 sequence is CASSQSDRDQETQYF. In DNA form, the CDR3 reads TGTGCCAGCAGCCAATCCGACAGGGACCAAGAGACCCAGTACTTC.